The present entry profiles one TCR beta chain with its context. This clone has more than one count but fewer than ten. The clone's antigen remains unknown. Per-base quality was not reported, and no clone a single base away is much larger than it. This sample includes further DNA sequences coding for the same CDR3. Each donor gave one peripheral blood draw, averaging approximately 0.12 L, which was collected into heparinised tubes. A BD FACSAria II was used to sort naive, central memory, regulatory and stem cell-like memory CD4+ T cells with a panel that included CD45RO, CCR7, CD25, CD127, CD95 and CD27. A purity above 95% was achieved for all sorted populations. PBMCs were isolated immediately by Lymphoprep density gradient centrifugation and stained directly without culture. So that batch effects would be minimized, each experiment stained and sorted samples in pairs, pairing one healthy donor with one patient.

V is clipped by 3 bases and J by 4 bases, and the sequence between their germline boundaries is 6 bases long. Inclusive of the bounding cysteine and phenylalanine, the CDR3 is 12 residues long. Only the CDR3 DNA is retained, 36 bases long and in frame from the first base. CDR1 LGHNT and CDR2 FRNRAP are derived from the germline V gene. This entry comes from a study of beta chain features in type 1 diabetes (dated by TCRdb to 2016 to 2018). Some background on the complete study: Mean age, gender distribution, total cell number and subset yield did not differ between patients and healthy donors. A total of 107,917,701 sorted cells were examined across all samples, and the number of cells per subset was strongly correlated with RNA yield. In the study, recently diagnosed type 1 diabetes patients and matched healthy donors were compared on the TCRB repertoires of their sorted circulating CD4+ T cell subsets. Naive and central memory subsets were obtained from all 28 donors, but regulatory and stem cell-like memory subsets were isolated from only 8 patients and about 8 healthy donors. Overall study outcomes, separate from this receptor: Naive, central memory and regulatory TCRB repertoires appeared to be more alike among patients than among healthy donors. A moderate but significant shortening of TCRB CDR3 length was observed in type 1 diabetes patients in all four CD4+ subsets. Because cDNA was sequenced instead of genomic DNA, activated cells with high expression could be over-represented, although the groups did not differ in activation or CD3 levels. Shorter templates might have been favored by PCR, but patient and control samples were amplified and corrected together, so both groups would have been affected equally by any skew. Because small numbers of individuals were included in the HLA sub-analyses, any influence of HLA type on TCRB rearrangement was left unresolved. At VDJ recombination sites, patients with type 1 diabetes made fewer insertions and deleted more nucleotides, a pattern implying thymic rearrangement abnormalities.

The High Capacity cDNA Reverse Transcription Kit was used to reverse transcribe all of the isolated RNA, meaning that expressed TCRB transcripts were what got sequenced. Deep immunoSEQ sequencing was applied to naive, central memory and regulatory T cell samples, giving an average of about 3.8 million total reads per sample. Sorted cells were lysed in RLT buffer, and RNA was extracted using DNase-treated RNeasy Micro or Mini kits according to cell number. To prevent cross-contamination, every cell subset was processed on its own, while patient and healthy donor samples were processed together. The immunoSEQ multiplex PCR was used to amplify TCRB sequences from cDNA, yielding 87-bp fragments that span the CDR3 region. Amplicons were sequenced on the Illumina HiSeq platform. The source study handled its data this way. PCR bias was corrected computationally using synthetic template baselines, and reads within Hamming distance 2 were collapsed, with unmergeable singletons discarded. Reads were aligned against IMGT to assign V, D and J genes, CDR3 length and insertions or deletions at six rearrangement sites. Within each subset, clonotype counts were normalized to sorted cell number, after which true diversity and Gini coefficients were computed with the tcR R package. The overlap coefficient, calculated on TCRB nucleotide sequences, was used to measure repertoire sharing. Out-of-frame TCRB sequences from naive cells were analyzed as a proxy for the pre-selection repertoire. Not all clones reach the TCRdb copy of this immuneACCESS table, which keeps in-frame sequences only. Checked studies attribute under half of the gap to unresolved V genes and leave the rest unexplained. Clone size and V and J calls were adopted from that table, with D and trimming inferred from the DNA. This sample gives 600,000 or so clones in total; around an eighth of them show up just once. Of the sample, roughly 0.11% falls within the top ten clones.

The rearranged segments are TRBV12-5 and TRBJ1-2; no D gene is confidently identified. The sequenced sample was naive CD4+ T cells from blood. This specimen's cell subset or site label, per the study, means: true naive CD4+ T cells. The TCR sequence derives from a man between 25 and 39 years old with type 1 diabetes. The encoded CDR3 is CASGLGSYGYTF. The nucleotide sequence reads TGTGCTAGTGGTTTAGGGAGCTATGGCTACACCTTC.